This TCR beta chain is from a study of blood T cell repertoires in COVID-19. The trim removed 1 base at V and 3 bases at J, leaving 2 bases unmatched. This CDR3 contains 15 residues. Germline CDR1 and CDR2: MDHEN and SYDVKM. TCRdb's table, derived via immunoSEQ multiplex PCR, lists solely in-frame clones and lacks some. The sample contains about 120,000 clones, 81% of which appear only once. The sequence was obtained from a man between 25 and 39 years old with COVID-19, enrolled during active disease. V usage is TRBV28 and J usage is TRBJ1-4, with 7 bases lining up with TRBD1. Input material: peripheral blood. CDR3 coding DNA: TGTGCCAGCAGTTTATCGACAGGGCCTAATGAAAAACTGTTTTTT. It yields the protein CASSLSTGPNEKLFF.